Presented here are 25 T cell receptor beta chains from one specimen sequenced in a study of T cell responses to AZD1222 COVID-19 vaccine. Libraries were prepared by immunoSEQ multiplex PCR; TCRdb keeps only in-frame clonotypes and omits some of them. The table has 75,000 to 95,000 clones, nearly 90% seen once; the top ten hold 11%. Here the sequenced sample was peripheral blood, taken on day 0 of AZD1222 vaccination. Every receptor here comes from an adult in good health.

This clone was seen once. The rearrangement joins TRBV28 to TRBJ1-2, with 10 bases lining up with TRBD1. The V and J ends lost 10 bases and 6 bases, in that order; junction bases with no gene match: 20. The CDR3 has 17 amino acids. Germline assignment: CDR1 MDHEN and CDR2 SYDVKM. The CDR3 loop reads CATTTAGTGVEIDGYTF. The CDR3 coding sequence is TGTGCCACCACAACCGCCGGGACAGGGGTCGAAATCGATGGCTACACCTTC.

J is TRBJ2-7 and V is TRBV11-2; D might be TRBD1 (5 bases). V shed 0 bases and J shed 3 bases, with 9 bases lying between them. CDR3 length: 14 amino acids. Germline CDR1 is SGHAT and CDR2 is FQNNGV. The CDR3 spells CASSLEAGLYEQYV. CDR3 DNA: TGTGCCAGCAGCTTAGAGGCAGGGCTCTACGAGCAGTACGTC.

This chain uses TRBV28 with TRBJ2-7, with D maybe TRBD1 (6 bases). The germline gives CDR1 MDHEN, CDR2 SYDVKM. This CDR3 region has 12 residues. Trimming cost V 7 bases and J 9 bases, with 16 bases left between them. Written as DNA, the CDR3 is TGTGCCAGCACCGGGATGGGGGCGGTGCAGTACTTC. It specifies CASTGMGAVQYF.

This clone appeared a single time. The chain carries TRBV5-1 and TRBJ1-6; no clear D gene. V was pared by 0 bases and J by 10 bases, with 17 bases between. This CDR3 has 16 residues. In germline, CDR1 is SGHRS, CDR2 YFSETQ. CDR3 protein: CASSLAWTSNGSPLHF. In DNA, the CDR3 is TGCGCCAGCAGCTTGGCGTGGACGTCGAACGGGTCACCCCTCCACTTT.

This chain connects TRBV18 to TRBJ2-6; TRBD1 matches 10 bases. Germline V CDR1 and CDR2: KGHSH, LQKENI. The length of the CDR3 is 14 residues. Trimming at V came to 4 bases and at J to 9 bases, leaving 3 bases not matched to a gene. CDR3 region: CASSQGQGHNVLTF. The CDR3 coding sequence is TGTGCCAGCTCACAGGGACAGGGGCACAACGTCCTGACTTTC.

The genes are TRBV6-1 and TRBJ1-4; D is ambiguous. This CDR3 contains 14 residues. V gave up 2 bases and J gave up 7 bases, with 11 bases separating them. Germline CDR1 and CDR2: MNHNS and SASEGT. CDR3 sequence: CASSEMQTGEKLFF. In DNA form, the CDR3 reads TGTGCCAGCAGTGAAATGCAGACGGGTGAAAAACTGTTTTTT.

In its sample, this clone was seen once. The chain joins TRBV28 to TRBJ2-3; 9 nucleotides align to TRBD2. Germline V gene lookup returns CDR1 MDHEN and CDR2 SYDVKM. V shed 5 bases and J 6 bases; nucleotides not matched to a gene: 9. This CDR3 region has 15 residues. The CDR3 reads CASSHGLAMGDTQYF. For the CDR3, the DNA is TGTGCCAGCAGTCACGGACTAGCGATGGGTGATACGCAGTATTTT.

V gene TRBV7-6 combines with J gene TRBJ2-3; D is unresolved. From germline, CDR1 is SGHVS and CDR2 FNYEAQ. Between the trimmed V and J ends, which lost 1 base and 6 bases, there was a span of 8 bases. This CDR3 contains 13 residues. CDR3 residues: CASSLVSLDTQYF. DNA of the CDR3: TGTGCCAGCAGCTTAGTGTCTCTGGATACGCAGTATTTT.

J is TRBJ1-1 and V is TRBV2; perhaps TRBD1 as D (6 bases). Per the germline V gene, CDR1 is SNHLY and CDR2 is FYNNEI. The CDR3 sequence is 14 residues long. The ends were cut back, 1 base at V and 4 bases at J, with 10 bases in the middle. CDR3 in amino acids: CASSEDRVFTEAFF. In DNA form, the CDR3 reads TGTGCCAGCAGTGAAGACAGGGTTTTCACTGAAGCTTTCTTT.

This chain uses TRBV18 with TRBJ1-2; D perhaps matches TRBD1 (5 bases). This CDR3 has 14 residues. V lost 4 bases and J 5 bases, leaving 14 bases between the germline ends. Germline V gene lookup returns CDR1 KGHSH and CDR2 LQKENI. CDR3 region: CASSLRDGDYGYTF. The CDR3 coding sequence is TGTGCCAGCTCACTCCGGGACGGAGATTATGGCTACACCTTC.

The chain couples TRBV21-1 to TRBJ2-3; no check of the table's D call, TRBD1, against the DNA was made. TRBV21-1 is marked as a pseudogene. The CDR3 extends over 15 amino acids. CDR3 amino acids: CASSVGQYHGDTQYF. For the CDR3, the DNA is TGTGCCAGCAGCGTCGGACAGTACCATGGAGATACGCAGTATTTT.

V gene TRBV9 combines with J gene TRBJ2-7; D possibly matches TRBD1 or TRBD2 (5 bases each). The CDR3 is 14 residues long. V was trimmed by 4 bases and J by 0 bases, leaving 11 bases between them. CDR1 and CDR2 from the germline V gene are SGDLS and YYNGEE. The CDR3 bases are TGTGCCAGCAGCACGGGACCCCACTCCTACGAGCAGTACTTC. Protein sequence: CASSTGPHSYEQYF.

The chain links TRBV5-1 to TRBJ1-1; a weak D match, TRBD1 (5 bases). Germline CDR1 reads SGHRS; CDR2 reads YFSETQ. This CDR3 is 14 amino acids long. Trimming took off 3 bases at V and 11 bases at J, with 20 bases between the two ends. In DNA form, the CDR3 reads TGCGCCAGCAGCTCCGGGGTGGGGGACTTCAGGGCTTTCTTT. Encoded protein: CASSSGVGDFRAFF.

The chain recombines TRBV13 with TRBJ1-4; maybe TRBD1 (6 bases). The V gene's germline CDR1 is PRHDT and CDR2 FYEKMQ (reference sequence). The CDR3 is made up of 15 amino acids. The V end lost 0 bases, the J end lost 7 bases, and 12 bases lay between the germline ends. CDR3 residues: CASSLGKGEGEKLFF. The DNA of the CDR3 is TGTGCCAGCAGCTTAGGAAAGGGGGAAGGTGAAAAACTGTTTTTT.

The chain couples TRBV5-6 to TRBJ2-7, with D perhaps matching TRBD1 (6 bases). This CDR3 spans 14 amino acids. The V and J ends lost 5 bases and 0 bases respectively, with 12 bases between them. CDR1 is SGHDT, CDR2 YYEEEE, per germline. Here the CDR3 DNA reads TGTGCCAGCAGTTTCGACAGGAGCTCCTACGAGCAGTACTTC. It translates to CASSFDRSSYEQYF.

The chain links TRBV3-1 (or the pseudogene TRBV3-2) to TRBJ2-7, with 10 bases fitting TRBD1. Looked up from germline, CDR1 is LGHDT and CDR2 is YNNKEL (reference sequence). The CDR3 runs to 15 residues. V shed 3 bases and J 5 bases; nucleotides not matched to a gene: 7. CDR3: CASSHGGQGINEQYF. In nucleotides, the CDR3 is TGTGCCAGCAGCCACGGGGGACAGGGGATTAACGAGCAGTACTTC.

V and J are TRBV29-1 and TRBJ1-1; the D gene is possibly TRBD1 (5 bases). V shed 6 bases and J shed 0 bases, with 11 bases lying between them. The CDR3 has 13 residues. CDR1 and CDR2 (germline): SQVTM, ANQGSEA. The CDR3: CSVDSDMNTEAFF. In nucleotides, the CDR3 is TGCAGCGTCGACAGCGACATGAACACTGAAGCTTTCTTT. The entire variable domain, with the rest obtained from reference TRBV29-1 and TRBJ1-1, is as follows: SAVISQKPSRDICQRGTSLTIQCQVDSQVTMMFWYRQQPGQSLTLIATANQGSEATYESGFVIDKFPISRPNLTFSTLTVSNMSPEDSSIYLCSVDSDMNTEAFFGQGTRLTVV.

CDR3 residues: CASSPNYPEGTEAFF. CDR3 bases: TGCGCCAGCAGCCCGAATTATCCTGAGGGCACTGAAGCTTTCTTT. The chain carries TRBV5-1 and TRBJ1-1; D gene uncertain. Germline CDR1 SGHRS, CDR2 YFSETQ. The CDR3 spans 15 residues. V gave up 4 bases and J gave up 4 bases, with 17 bases separating them. The entire variable domain, with the rest obtained from reference TRBV5-1 and TRBJ1-1, is as follows: KAGVTQTPRYLIKTRGQQVTLSCSPISGHRSVSWYQQTPGQGLQFLFEYFSETQRNKGNFPGRFSGRQFSNSRSEMNVSTLELGDSALYLCASSPNYPEGTEAFFGQGTRLTVV.

This clone was seen just once. The gene calls are TRBV27 and TRBJ2-1; D is possibly TRBD1 (6 bases). Per the germline V gene, CDR1 is MNHEY and CDR2 is SMNVEV (reference sequence). The CDR3 is 14 amino acids. Trimming removed 7 bases at V and 8 bases at J, with 18 bases between. CDR3 DNA sequence: TGTGCCAGCATGGGCAGGGGCATTTCCTATGAGCAGTTCTTC. This codes for CASMGRGISYEQFF.

This chain connects TRBV3-1 (or the pseudogene TRBV3-2) to TRBJ1-6, with TRBD1 matching 9 bases. The V gene end was trimmed by 0 bases and the J gene end by 5 bases; junction bases not matched to a gene: 2. This CDR3 is 16 amino acids long. Germline CDR1 is LGHDT and CDR2 is YNNKEL (reference sequence). CDR3 residues: CASSQDRDRDNSPLHF. The CDR3 bases are TGTGCCAGCAGCCAAGACCGGGACAGGGATAATTCACCCCTCCACTTT.

V gene TRBV18 combines with J gene TRBJ1-1, with D perhaps TRBD1 (5 bases). Germline lookup yields CDR1 KGHSH and CDR2 LQKENI. Deletions cut 2 bases from V and 7 bases from J, with 11 bases between. CDR3 length: 13 residues. The chain's CDR3 is CASSPYERGEAFF. CDR3 in DNA: TGTGCCAGCTCACCATATGAGAGGGGTGAAGCTTTCTTT.

This chain's CDR3 is CASSTPEGRINYGYTF. For the CDR3, the DNA is TGTGCCAGTAGTACCCCGGAAGGGCGCATTAACTATGGCTACACCTTC. The V call is TRBV19, the J call TRBJ1-2; D call uncertain. The CDR3 length is 16 residues. Germline lookup yields CDR1 LNHDA and CDR2 SQIVND (reference sequence). Between the trimmed V and J ends, which lost 4 bases and 1 base, there was a span of 16 bases.

This rearrangement joins TRBV7-7 to TRBJ2-1, with 15 nucleotides matching TRBD2. J was trimmed by 1 base and V by 5 bases; bases with no gene match: 12. Germline loops: CDR1 SSHAT, CDR2 FNYEAQ (reference sequence). The CDR3 is 20 residues long. The chain's CDR3 is CASSLYPGLAGGGSYNEQFF. The CDR3 DNA is TGTGCCAGCAGCCTTTATCCGGGACTAGCGGGGGGTGGGTCCTACAATGAGCAGTTCTTC.

This sequence joins TRBV11-2 and TRBJ2-2; TRBD2 might be the D (6 bases). Germline V gene data show CDR1 as SGHAT and CDR2 as FQNNGV. Trimming removed 2 bases from V and 4 bases from J, with 11 bases in between. This CDR3 has 15 amino acids. Written as DNA, the CDR3 is TGTGCCAGCAGCTTACAGCGGGCGGGCACCGGGGAGCTGTTTTTT. It is translated as CASSLQRAGTGELFF.

This clone was seen just once. J is TRBJ2-2 and V is TRBV3-1 (or the pseudogene TRBV3-2); possible D gene TRBD2, 5 bases. Germline CDR1 reads LGHDT; CDR2 reads YNNKEL (reference sequence). There are 15 residues in the CDR3. V lost 3 bases and J 5 bases, leaving 13 bases between the germline ends. CDR3 residues: CASSQRADGTGELFF. As DNA, the CDR3 is TGTGCCAGCAGCCAGCGGGCGGACGGAACCGGGGAGCTGTTTTTT.